Following are 31 T cell receptor beta chains from one sample sequenced in a study of T cells in Graves' hyperthyroidism and ophthalmopathy. TCR beta CDR3 sequences were amplified from RNA transcripts. TCR CDR3 regions were first amplified by RT-PCR with HTBI primers. TCRdb passed the multiplex PCR reads through MiXCR, listing each CDR3 protein once. The sample comprises fewer than 500,000 distinct CDR3 sequences, around 15% of which are singletons, and around 14% rests with the top ten. The sample taken for sequencing was blood. The receptors derive from a man aged 18-30 years with Graves' ophthalmopathy.

This clonotype was recorded at least ten times. The rearrangement links TRBV12-3 or TRBV12-4 to TRBJ1-5; 10 bases match TRBD1. Trimming at V came to 6 bases and at J to 6 bases, leaving 5 bases not matched to a gene. The CDR3 spans 14 residues. The chain's CDR3 is CASSATGGSQPQHF. The CDR3 DNA is TGTGCCAGCAGCGCGACAGGGGGCAGTCAGCCCCAGCATTTT.

This clonotype has a handful of counts. This rearrangement joins TRBV12-3 or TRBV12-4 to TRBJ1-2; a possible D gene is TRBD1 (5 bases). The ends were cut back, 3 bases at V and 5 bases at J, with 19 bases in the middle. This CDR3 spans 16 amino acids. The CDR3 region is CASSLWQGLYRYGYTF. The CDR3 DNA is TGTGCCAGCAGTTTGTGGCAGGGCCTTTATAGGTATGGCTACACCTTC.

The chain joins TRBV29-1 to TRBJ2-7, with 11 positions matching TRBD1. Germline CDR1 is SQVTM and CDR2 is ANQGSEA. The CDR3 has 16 residues. CDR3 sequence (DNA): TGCAGTGCCTCGGACAGGGGGCTGCGGGAAGGCTACGAGCAGTACTTC. Translation gives CSASDRGLREGYEQYF.

This clonotype appeared many times. This chain connects TRBV13 to TRBJ1-3; tentative D call: TRBD1 (5 bases). The CDR3 runs 12 residues. Looked up from germline, CDR1 is PRHDT and CDR2 is FYEKMQ (reference sequence). Trimming cost V 6 bases and J 4 bases, with 7 bases left between them. This CDR3 is CASSWGGNTIYF. The CDR3 DNA reads TGTGCCAGCAGTTGGGGCGGAAACACCATATATTTT.

Comments on this clonotype: This may come from a read error, since a much larger clone is one base off. The chain recombines TRBV2 with TRBJ1-2, with D possibly matching TRBD1 (6 bases). The germline gives CDR1 SNHLY, CDR2 FYNNEI. V was clipped by 0 bases and J by 8 bases, with 10 bases between them. The CDR3 has 13 residues. CDR3 residues: CASSEAPQGGYTF. The CDR3 nucleotides read TGTGCCAGCAGTGAAGCGCCTCAGGGGGGCTACACCTTC.

This clonotype was recorded many times. The rearrangement joins TRBV2 to TRBJ2-1; possibly TRBD1 for D (7 bases). The CDR3 runs 20 residues. In germline, CDR1 is SNHLY, CDR2 FYNNEI. V was pared by 2 bases and J by 0 bases, with 23 bases between. CDR3 amino acids: CASSEWLSGGTASSYNEQFF. CDR3 in DNA: TGTGCCAGCAGTGAATGGCTATCGGGCGGGACAGCAAGCTCCTACAATGAGCAGTTCTTC.

The sample holds many counts of this clonotype. The V and J genes are TRBV2 and TRBJ2-7; the D is unclear. Germline V gene data show CDR1 as SNHLY and CDR2 as FYNNEI. The CDR3 is 12 amino acids. Trimming shortened V by 7 bases and J by 7 bases, and 14 bases separated the two germline ends. DNA of the CDR3: TGTGCCAGCAAGCAACAGCCCTCAGAGCAGTACTTC. Amino acids: CASKQQPSEQYF.

At least ten counts were recorded for this clonotype. At one end, the junction sequence differs from germline, possibly due to a read error. The chain couples TRBV9 to TRBJ2-5; 9 bases fit TRBD2. From germline, CDR1 is SGDLS and CDR2 YYNGEE. The CDR3 spans 15 residues. The chain's CDR3 is CASSEMGGGEETQYF. CDR3 DNA sequence: TGTGCCAGCAGCGAGATGGGCGGGGGGGAAGAAACCCAGTACTTC.

Concerning this clonotype itself: It may be a read error: a sequence one base away is much more abundant. The chain links TRBV3-1 to TRBJ2-7, with a weak D call TRBD2 (6 bases). The J call may not be correct, given that the DNA end is closer to TRBJ2-1. Germline assignment: CDR1 LGHDT and CDR2 YNNKEL (reference sequence). CDR3 length: 15 amino acids. The CDR3 DNA reads as TGTGCCAGCAGCCAAGATCCGGGAGAGCGGTACGAGCAGTTCTTC. Translation: CASSQDPGERYEQFF.

The rearrangement joins TRBV28 to TRBJ2-7; D possibly corresponds to TRBD2 (6 bases). V dropped 4 bases and J dropped 4 bases, with 14 bases sitting between them. The CDR3 runs 14 residues. Germline V gene data show CDR1 as MDHEN and CDR2 as SYDVKM. The CDR3 protein is CASSSPGVRYEQYF. For the CDR3, the DNA is TGTGCCAGCAGTTCCCCGGGAGTGCGGTACGAGCAGTACTTC.

This clonotype was counted between two and nine times. This chain connects TRBV5-1 to TRBJ2-3; D call uncertain. V dropped 4 bases and J dropped 2 bases, with 14 bases sitting between them. The V gene's germline CDR1 is SGHRS and CDR2 YFSETQ. CDR3 length: 15 residues. The DNA of the CDR3 is TGCGCCAGCAGCGGACGGACGTCCGTCACAGATACGCAGTATTTT. As protein: CASSGRTSVTDTQYF.

The chain carries TRBV5-1 and TRBJ2-7; TRBD1 matches at 7 bases. The CDR3 is 14 amino acids. Trimming cost V 4 bases and J 3 bases; bases outside gene matches: 7. Germline V lookup: CDR1 SGHRS, CDR2 YFSETQ. CDR3 nucleotides: TGCGCCAGCAGCCGCCGGGACAGAAACTACGAGCAGTACTTC. Translating gives CASSRRDRNYEQYF.

This clonotype was observed many times. This chain uses TRBV6-1 with TRBJ1-2; D gene uncertain. Germline values: CDR1 MNHNS, CDR2 SASEGT. The CDR3 runs 14 residues. V lost 1 base and J lost 2, with 8 bases in between. The CDR3 is CASSEDSANYGYTF. For the CDR3, the DNA is TGTGCCAGCAGTGAAGACAGCGCCAACTATGGCTACACCTTC.

This clonotype turned up a few times. The chain links TRBV20-1 to TRBJ1-5, with 10 bases identical to TRBD1. V lost 7 bases and J lost 3; bases outside the gene matches: 3. The CDR3 is 13 residues long. CDR1 and CDR2 (germline): DFQATT, SNEGSKA (reference sequence). The CDR3 reads CSGQGALNQPQHF. For the CDR3, the DNA is TGCAGTGGACAGGGGGCTCTCAATCAGCCCCAGCATTTT.

This clonotype was observed a handful of times. This sequence joins TRBV3-1 and TRBJ1-5, with D perhaps matching TRBD1 (5 bases). The germline V gene has CDR1 LGHDT and CDR2 YNNKEL (reference sequence). CDR3 length equals 13 residues. Between the trimmed V and J ends, which lost 5 bases and 3 bases, there was a span of 8 bases. The CDR3 DNA follows: TGTGCCAGCAGCACGGACAACAATCAGCCCCAGCATTTT. It codes for CASSTDNNQPQHF.

This clonotype was found many times. The V call is TRBV12-3 or TRBV12-4, the J call TRBJ2-3; D perhaps matches TRBD1 (6 bases). V lost 3 bases, J lost 3 bases, and 10 bases lay in between. This CDR3 spans 14 amino acids. The CDR3 reads CASSFRTATDTQYF. DNA of the CDR3: TGTGCCAGCAGTTTTAGGACAGCAACAGATACGCAGTATTTT.

This chain links TRBV7-9 with TRBJ2-3; D uncertain. Trimming took off 5 bases at V and 2 bases at J, with 17 bases between the two ends. The CDR3 is 16 residues long. Germline values: CDR1 SEHNR, CDR2 FQNEAQ (reference sequence). Here the CDR3 DNA reads TGTGCCAGCAGCCACGTGGTGGGTCGGCTCACAGATACGCAGTATTTT. Translation: CASSHVVGRLTDTQYF.

About this clonotype itself: This may be a read error: a much more frequent sequence differs by one nucleotide. The V gene is TRBV6-9, the J gene TRBJ1-1, with a possible D match to TRBD1 (5 bases). The germline CDR1 and CDR2 sequences are MNHGY and SVAAGI. The CDR3 is 13 residues long. The CDR3 nucleotides read TGTGCCAGCAGTTACGGGGGAAGCACTGAAGCTTCCTTT. Amino acid sequence: CASSYGGSTEASF.

This clonotype was recorded at least ten times. The V and J genes are TRBV2 and TRBJ2-3; 13 bases fit TRBD2. The CDR3 totals 15 residues. CDR1 is SNHLY, CDR2 FYNNEI, per germline. With V trimmed by 8 bases and J by 4 bases, 6 bases remained unmatched. CDR3 loop: CASGTSGGAADTQYF. CDR3 nucleotides: TGTGCCAGCGGCACTAGCGGGGGGGCCGCAGATACGCAGTATTTT.

This clonotype was counted ten times or more. The chain links TRBV7-2 to TRBJ1-2; 7 bases agree with TRBD1. The CDR3 runs to 14 residues. The V and J ends lost 5 bases and 3 bases, in that order; junction bases with no gene match: 6. Germline values: CDR1 SGHTA, CDR2 FQGNSA. The CDR3 sequence is CASSPGTVDYGYTF. As DNA, the CDR3 is TGTGCCAGCAGCCCCGGGACAGTAGACTATGGCTACACCTTC. The full variable domain, completed using reference TRBV7-2 and TRBJ1-2, is GAGVSQSPSNKVTEKGKDVELRCDPISGHTALYWYRQSLGQGLEFLIYFQGNSAPDKSGLPSDRFSAERTGGSVSTLTIQRTQQEDSAVYLCASSPGTVDYGYTFGSGTRLTVV.

This clonotype was counted ten times or more. The chain joins TRBV11-2 to TRBJ1-2; D gene uncertain. Trimming pared 7 bases from V and 5 bases from J, leaving 17 bases between. Germline CDR1 SGHAT, CDR2 FQNNGV. There are 14 residues in the CDR3. DNA of the CDR3: TGTGCCAGCACTCTTAGCAGTACGGGGTATGGCTACACCTTC. Protein: CASTLSSTGYGYTF.

In its sample, this clonotype was seen many times. The chain couples TRBV5-1 to TRBJ1-5; TRBD1 matches at 8 bases. This CDR3 is built from 15 residues. Losses at the gene ends were 4 bases for V and 0 bases for J; bases not matched to a gene: 3. The germline V gene encodes CDR1 SGHRS and CDR2 YFSETQ. In DNA form, the CDR3 reads TGCGCCAGCAGCACAACAGGGGGTAGCAATCAGCCCCAGCATTTT. This translates into CASSTTGGSNQPQHF. The full variable domain, completed using reference TRBV5-1 and TRBJ1-5, is KAGVTQTPRYLIKTRGQQVTLSCSPISGHRSVSWYQQTPGQGLQFLFEYFSETQRNKGNFPGRFSGRQFSNSRSEMNVSTLELGDSALYLCASSTTGGSNQPQHFGDGTRLSIL.

In its sample, this clonotype was seen many times. The V and J genes are TRBV11-3 and TRBJ2-5; no clear D. The CDR3 extends over 14 amino acids. Trimming stripped 0 bases from V and 4 bases from J, with 9 bases between. Germline CDR1 and CDR2: SGHNT and YENEEA. The DNA for the CDR3 is TGTGCCAGCAGCTTAGAGAGTCTAAGAGAGACCCAGTACTTC. Protein sequence: CASSLESLRETQYF. Together with reference TRBV11-3 and TRBJ2-5, the CDR3 gives the full variable domain: EAGVVQSPRYKIIEKKQPVAFWCNPISGHNTLYWYLQNLGQGPELLIRYENEEAVDDSQLPKDRFSAERLKGVDSTLKIQPAELGDSAVYLCASSLESLRETQYFGPGTRLLVL.

This chain connects TRBV27 to TRBJ1-2; D perhaps matches TRBD1 (5 bases). The CDR3 consists of 16 residues. Germline CDR1 MNHEY, CDR2 SMNVEV (reference sequence). V was trimmed by 4 bases and J by 2 bases, leaving 17 bases between them. CDR3 in DNA: TGTGCCAGCAGTTGGGAGGGAGAGGGGCGAAACTATGGCTACACCTTC. Translation gives CASSWEGEGRNYGYTF.

The rearrangement uses TRBV7-9 and TRBJ1-3, with 9 bases matching TRBD1. The CDR3 is 19 residues long. Germline CDR1 reads SEHNR; CDR2 reads FQNEAQ (reference sequence). Germline trimming cut 4 bases from V and 8 bases from J; bases unmatched to any gene: 21. The CDR3, as DNA: TGTGCCAGCAGCTCTAACAGGGGGCGACCGGGCACGAGGGGGCACACCATATATTTT. This encodes CASSSNRGRPGTRGHTIYF.

As to this clonotype: The junction differs from germline at one of its ends, possibly a read error. The chain uses TRBV24-1 and TRBJ2-2, with D perhaps matching TRBD2 (6 bases). The CDR3 extends over 13 amino acids. The V gene's germline CDR1 is KGHDR and CDR2 SFDVKD. The CDR3 protein is CATSELVGGEPFF. The DNA of the CDR3 is TGTGCCACCAGTGAGTTAGTGGGCGGGGAGCCGTTTTTT.

This chain links TRBV29-1 with TRBJ1-1; D is ambiguous. Germline V gene lookup returns CDR1 SQVTM and CDR2 ANQGSEA. V lost 3 bases to trimming and J lost 4 bases, with 6 bases between them. This CDR3 is 11 amino acids long. The CDR3 reads CSVDAGTEAFF. CDR3 nucleotide sequence: TGCAGCGTTGATGCGGGCACTGAAGCTTTCTTT.

The chain is built from TRBV6-2 or TRBV6-3 and TRBJ1-6; D remains ambiguous. V shed 5 bases and J shed 2 bases, with 7 bases lying between them. Germline values: CDR1 MNHEY, CDR2 SVGEGT. The length of the CDR3 is 14 residues. The DNA of the CDR3 is TGTGCCAGCAGTCGAACGGCCTATAATTCACCCCTCCACTTT. Translation gives CASSRTAYNSPLHF.

This clonotype was seen repeatedly, ten times or more. V is TRBV20-1 and J is TRBJ1-1; no definite D call. Trimming took 6 bases from V and 2 from J, leaving 16 bases between them. Germline-derived CDR1 and CDR2 are DFQATT and SNEGSKA (reference sequence). This CDR3 is 14 amino acids long. This chain's CDR3 is CSATAGYGNTEAFF. The CDR3, as DNA: TGCAGTGCAACCGCCGGGTATGGAAACACTGAAGCTTTCTTT.

This clonotype was recorded only once. The CDR3 loop is CASSTSGAVYNEQFF. The CDR3 nucleotides are TGTGCCAGTAGTACTAGCGGGGCTGTTTACAATGAGCAGTTCTTC. The chain is built from TRBV19 and TRBJ2-1; 9 bases line up with TRBD2. Germline V gives CDR1 LNHDA, CDR2 SQIVND (reference sequence). The CDR3 length is 15 residues. J was trimmed by 4 bases and V by 4 bases; bases with no gene match: 5.

The chain links TRBV20-1 to TRBJ2-5, with D unclear. V dropped 3 bases and J dropped 5 bases, with 10 bases sitting between them. The CDR3 sequence is 12 residues long. Germline loops: CDR1 DFQATT, CDR2 SNEGSKA (reference sequence). As DNA, the CDR3 is TGCAGTGCTAGTCCTCCCGCGGAGACCCAGTACTTC. Its translation: CSASPPAETQYF.